Given below is one T cell receptor beta chain in context. Its antigen remains unknown. CDR3 length equals 14 residues. CDR1 and CDR2 from the germline V gene are MNHEY and SVGAGI. V lost 0 bases and J 8 bases, leaving 13 bases between the germline ends. Generated by immunoSEQ multiplex PCR, the TCRdb table keeps only in-frame clones and is missing some. The sample consists of under 90,000 clones, 75% to 90% of them appearing once. The entry originates in a study of identifying expanded T cells in peripheral blood. The study's findings and limits: Variance in clone template counts between roughly two-week samples significantly increased with total template count across all healthy donors. Over two and four weeks, about 15 and 18 clones changed, versus around 1.1 between replicates.

Healthy donors had no documented immune events, such as infections, while sampled. The sequence was collected from a person aged 18-70 years in good health. The chain recombines TRBV6-5 with TRBJ1-2; TRBD1 is a possible D gene (5 bases). What was sequenced was blood. The CDR3 DNA sequence: TGTGCCAGCAGTTACTCGAGGGGCCCCGGAGGCTACACCTTC. Translated, it gives CASSYSRGPGGYTF.